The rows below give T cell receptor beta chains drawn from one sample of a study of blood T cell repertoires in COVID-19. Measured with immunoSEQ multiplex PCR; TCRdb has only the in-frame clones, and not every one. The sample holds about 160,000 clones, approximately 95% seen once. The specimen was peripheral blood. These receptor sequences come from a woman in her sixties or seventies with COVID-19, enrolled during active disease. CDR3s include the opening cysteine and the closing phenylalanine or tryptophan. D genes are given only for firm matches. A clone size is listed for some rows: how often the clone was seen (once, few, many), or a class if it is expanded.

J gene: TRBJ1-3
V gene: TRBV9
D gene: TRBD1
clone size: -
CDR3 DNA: TGTGCCAGCAGCGCTCTAGACAGGGGAACTGGAAACACCATATATTTT
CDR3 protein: CASSALDRGTGNTIYF

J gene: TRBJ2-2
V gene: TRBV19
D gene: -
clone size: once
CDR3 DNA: TGTGCCAGTAGTATTGTGCCCAGTTACACCGGGGAGCTGTTTTTT
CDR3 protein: CASSIVPSYTGELFF

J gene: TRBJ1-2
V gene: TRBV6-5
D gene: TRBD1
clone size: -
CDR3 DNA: TGTGCCAGCAGTACCGGGACAGACTATGGCTACACCTTC
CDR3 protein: CASSTGTDYGYTF

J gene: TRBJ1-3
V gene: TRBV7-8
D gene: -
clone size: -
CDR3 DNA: TGTGCCAGCAGCCTTTCTAGAAACACCATATATTTT
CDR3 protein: CASSLSRNTIYF

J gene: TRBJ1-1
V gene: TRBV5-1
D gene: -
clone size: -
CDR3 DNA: TGCGCCAGCAGCTTGGTTTCAGGGAACACTGAAGCTTTCTTT
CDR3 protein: CASSLVSGNTEAFF

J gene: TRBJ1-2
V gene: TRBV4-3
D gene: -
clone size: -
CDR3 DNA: TGCGCCAGCAGCCAAGAACTTAGGAGTTATGGCTACACCTTC
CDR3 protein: CASSQELRSYGYTF

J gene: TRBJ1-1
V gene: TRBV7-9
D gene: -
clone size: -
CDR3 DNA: TGTGCCAGCAGCTTGGGAGCCCTTTATGAAGCTTTCTTT
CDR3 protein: CASSLGALYEAFF

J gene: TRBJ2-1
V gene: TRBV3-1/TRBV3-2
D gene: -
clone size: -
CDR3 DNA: TGTGCCAGCAGCCCCCGAATAGCCGGGACTTACAATGAGCAGTTCTTC
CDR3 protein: CASSPRIAGTYNEQFF

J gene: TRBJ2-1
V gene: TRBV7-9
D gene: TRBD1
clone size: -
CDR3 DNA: TGTGCCAGCAGCTTACCACGGACAGGGATTGGCAATGAGCAGTTCTTC
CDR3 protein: CASSLPRTGIGNEQFF

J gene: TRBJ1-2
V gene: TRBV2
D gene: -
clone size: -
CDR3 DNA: TGTGCCAGCAGTGAATCCCAGGGCGGCGGCTACACCTTC
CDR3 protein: CASSESQGGGYTF

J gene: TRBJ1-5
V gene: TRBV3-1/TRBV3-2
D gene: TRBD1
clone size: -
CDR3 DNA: TGTGCCAGCGGAGACAGGGTCGGGACTCAGCCCCAGCATTTT
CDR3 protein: CASGDRVGTQPQHF

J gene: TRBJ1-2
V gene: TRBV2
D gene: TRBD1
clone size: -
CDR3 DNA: TGTGCCAGCACCAAGGGGACAGGATACTATGGCTACACCTTC
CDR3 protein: CASTKGTGYYGYTF

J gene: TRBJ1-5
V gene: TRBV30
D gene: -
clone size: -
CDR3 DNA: TGTGCCTGGAGTCTGGCGGGGAATCAGCCCCAGCATTTT
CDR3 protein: CAWSLAGNQPQHF

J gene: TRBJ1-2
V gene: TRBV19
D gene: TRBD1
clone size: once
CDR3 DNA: TGTGCCAGCAGTATCGCCGGGACAGGGCTCTATGGCTACACCTTC
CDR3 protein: CASSIAGTGLYGYTF

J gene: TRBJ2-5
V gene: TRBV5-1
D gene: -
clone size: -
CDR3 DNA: TGCGCCAGCAGCTTGGGCAGGGCAAGGGAGACCCAGTACTTC
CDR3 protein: CASSLGRARETQYF

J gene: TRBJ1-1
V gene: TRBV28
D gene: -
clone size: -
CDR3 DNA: TGTGCCAGCAGTTCACCGGACCCAGGGGCTGAAGCTTTCTTT
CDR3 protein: CASSSPDPGAEAFF

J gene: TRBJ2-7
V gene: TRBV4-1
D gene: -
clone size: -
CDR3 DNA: TGCGCCAGCAGCCAAGAGTTTGCGGGTCTCGGCGAGCAGTACTTC
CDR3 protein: CASSQEFAGLGEQYF

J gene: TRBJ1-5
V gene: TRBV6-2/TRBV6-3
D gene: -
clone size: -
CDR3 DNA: TGTGCCAGCAGCTGGGGCAGGCGGAATCAGCCCCAGCATTTT
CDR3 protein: CASSWGRRNQPQHF

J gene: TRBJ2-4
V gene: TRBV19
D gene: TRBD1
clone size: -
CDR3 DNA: TGTGCCAGTAGTGTCGGGACAGGGATTCAGTACTTC
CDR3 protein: CASSVGTGIQYF

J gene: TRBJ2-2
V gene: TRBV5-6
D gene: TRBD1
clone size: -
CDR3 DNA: TGTGCCAGCAGCTTGGTAGCGTACAGGGGAAACACCGGGGAGCTGTTTTTT
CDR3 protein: CASSLVAYRGNTGELFF

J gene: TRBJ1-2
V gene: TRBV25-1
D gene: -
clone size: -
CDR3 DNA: TGTGCCAGCAGTGCCGTAGGACGGGGTGGCTATGGCTACACCTTC
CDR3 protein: CASSAVGRGGYGYTF

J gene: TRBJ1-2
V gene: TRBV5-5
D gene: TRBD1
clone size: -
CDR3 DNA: TGTGCCAGCAGCTCGGGGACAGGGCTAGCTAACTATGGCTACACCTTC
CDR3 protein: CASSSGTGLANYGYTF

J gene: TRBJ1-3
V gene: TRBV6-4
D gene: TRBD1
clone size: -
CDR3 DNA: TGTGCCAGCAGTGTCGACAGGGACCGAAAAAACACCATATATTTT
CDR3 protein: CASSVDRDRKNTIYF